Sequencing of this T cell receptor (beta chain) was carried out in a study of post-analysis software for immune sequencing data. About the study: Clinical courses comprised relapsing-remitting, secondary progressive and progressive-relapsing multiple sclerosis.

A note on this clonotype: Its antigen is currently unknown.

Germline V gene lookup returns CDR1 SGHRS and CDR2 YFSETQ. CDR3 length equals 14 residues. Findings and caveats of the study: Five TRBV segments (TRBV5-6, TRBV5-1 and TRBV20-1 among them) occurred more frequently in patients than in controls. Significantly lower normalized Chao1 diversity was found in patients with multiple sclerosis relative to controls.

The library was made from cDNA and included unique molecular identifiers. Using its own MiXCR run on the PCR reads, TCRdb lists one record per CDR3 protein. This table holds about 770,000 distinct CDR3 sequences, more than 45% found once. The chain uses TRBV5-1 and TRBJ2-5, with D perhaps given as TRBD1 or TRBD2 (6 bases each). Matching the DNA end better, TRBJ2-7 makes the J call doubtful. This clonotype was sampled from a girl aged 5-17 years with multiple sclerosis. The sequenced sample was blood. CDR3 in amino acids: CASSLLWGALEQYF. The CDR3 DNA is TGCGCCAGCAGCTTGTTATGGGGGGCCCTCGAGCAGTACTTC.